This T cell receptor (beta chain) originates from a study of T-cell memory formation after mild COVID-19. This CDR3 has 14 amino acids. V was clipped by 2 bases and J by 5 bases, with 12 bases between them. The germline V gene has CDR1 MNHNS and CDR2 SASEGT. One entry per CDR3 protein results from TCRdb running MiXCR on the 5' RACE reads. Of more than 350,000 distinct CDR3 sequences in the sample, approximately 15% were seen once. This clonotype occurred a few times. The receptor was derived from a man in his late teens or twenties who had mild COVID-19 (a few samples of this study predate the infection). Cell type and time point are not known. The chain carries TRBV6-1 and TRBJ2-5; D ambiguous. Sample: PBMCs or a T cell subset sorted from them (not recorded which). CDR3 bases: TGTGCCAGCAGTGAACGTCCCGGTTGGGAGACCCAGTACTTC. Translating it yields CASSERPGWETQYF.